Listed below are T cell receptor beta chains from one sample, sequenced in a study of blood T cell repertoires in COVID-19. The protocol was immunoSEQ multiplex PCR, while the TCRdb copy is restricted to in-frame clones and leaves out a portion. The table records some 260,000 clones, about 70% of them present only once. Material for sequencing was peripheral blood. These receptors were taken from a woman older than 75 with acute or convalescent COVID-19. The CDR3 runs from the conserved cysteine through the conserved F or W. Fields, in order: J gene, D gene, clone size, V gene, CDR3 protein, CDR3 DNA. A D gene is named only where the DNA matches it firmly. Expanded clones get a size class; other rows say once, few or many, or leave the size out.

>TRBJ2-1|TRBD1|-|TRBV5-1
CASTPTGQGYNEQFF
TGCGCCAGCACCCCAACGGGACAGGGATACAATGAGCAGTTCTTC
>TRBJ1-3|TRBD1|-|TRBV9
CASSARGGAYGNTIYF
TGTGCCAGCAGCGCGCGAGGGGGCGCGTATGGAAACACCATATATTTT
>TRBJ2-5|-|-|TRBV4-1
CASSRLTGIQETQYF
TGCGCCAGCAGCCGGTTGACTGGCATCCAAGAGACCCAGTACTTC
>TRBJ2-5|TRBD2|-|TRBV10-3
CAISDGAGGETQYF
TGTGCCATCAGTGACGGGGCGGGAGGGGAGACCCAGTACTTC
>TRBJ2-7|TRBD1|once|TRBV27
CASSLNTGGLYEQYF
TGTGCCAGCAGTTTAAATACAGGGGGCTTGTACGAGCAGTACTTC
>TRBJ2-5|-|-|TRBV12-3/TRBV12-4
CASSFRVETQYF
TGTGCCAGCAGTTTTCGGGTGGAGACCCAGTACTTC
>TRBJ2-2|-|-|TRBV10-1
CASSGGLSLATGELFF
TGCGCCAGCAGTGGCGGATTGAGTCTGGCCACCGGGGAGCTGTTTTTT
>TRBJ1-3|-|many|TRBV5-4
CASSRGARNTIYF
TGTGCCAGCAGCCGTGGGGCCCGAAACACCATATATTTT
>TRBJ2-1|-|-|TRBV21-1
CASSKVGGEQFF
TGTGCCAGCAGCAAAGTAGGGGGTGAGCAGTTCTTC
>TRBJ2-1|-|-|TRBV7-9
CASSSRGTGTHNEQFF
TGTGCCAGCAGCTCGAGAGGAACCGGGACACACAATGAGCAGTTCTTC
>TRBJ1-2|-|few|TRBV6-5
CASSRDIGYGYTF
TGTGCCAGCAGCCGGGACATCGGCTATGGCTACACCTTC
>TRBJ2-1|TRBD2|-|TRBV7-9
CASMATSGSTYNEQFF
TGTGCCAGCATGGCGACTAGCGGGAGTACCTACAATGAGCAGTTCTTC
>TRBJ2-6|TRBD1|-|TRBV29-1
CSGPGQGLPGANVLTF
TGCAGCGGACCGGGACAGGGTCTACCTGGGGCCAACGTCCTGACTTTC
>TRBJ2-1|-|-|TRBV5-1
CASSTLTRSEQFF
TGCGCCAGCAGCACTCTAACTAGGAGTGAGCAGTTCTTC
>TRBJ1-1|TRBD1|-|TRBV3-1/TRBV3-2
CASSPDLQGEAFF
TGTGCCAGCAGCCCGGACCTACAGGGGGAAGCTTTCTTT
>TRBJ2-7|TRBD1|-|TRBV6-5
CASSPGQPSHEQYF
TGTGCCAGCAGTCCGGGACAGCCGTCTCACGAGCAGTACTTC